The present entry profiles one TCR beta chain with its context. Antigen: not known. TCRdb independently ran MiXCR on the PCR reads; one entry per CDR3 protein. The data hold 460,000 or so distinct CDR3 sequences, with around 23% observed a single time. This sample is part of a study of molecular identifiers for immune sequencing clone quantification. Whole-study findings and limits: Clones with over 20 RNA copies captured over 98% of effector molecules but under 1% of naive ones.

Sample: naive CD8+ T cells from blood, with Jurkat cell RNA spiked in. Subset noted: FACS-sorted CD8+CD4-CCR7+CD45RA+ naive T cells. This clonotype was obtained from a human donor in good health. Some libraries in this study had Jurkat cell RNA spiked in.

CDR3 loop: CASSSSGGPLLNTEAFF. DNA for the CDR3: TGTGCCAGCAGTTCTTCAGGGGGCCCTCTATTGAACACTGAAGCTTTCTTT. V is TRBV27 and J is TRBJ1-1, with 8 bases fitting TRBD1. The CDR3 covers 17 residues. CDR1 and CDR2 from the germline V gene are MNHEY and SMNVEV (reference sequence). V trimming: 4 bases; J trimming: 0 bases; junction bases outside the gene matches: 10.